This T cell receptor (beta chain) was captured in a study of CD8 T cells in ankylosing spondylitis. CDR3 size: 15 residues. Trimming took off 1 base at V and 3 bases at J, with 12 bases between the two ends. Germline CDR1 reads SGHRS; CDR2 reads YFSETQ. Findings of the study overall: In ankylosing spondylitis patients, matched synovial fluid reportedly showed significant enrichment of disease-linked clones.

This clonotype has at least ten counts. Its target is not known. MiXCR, applied by TCRdb to the 5' RACE reads, yields one record per CDR3 protein. This repertoire shows more than 250,000 distinct CDR3 sequences, about 9.9% found once; its top ten account for roughly 9.2%. The specimen was blood, either unsorted or a sorted T cell fraction (not recorded which). This clonotype was sampled from a female donor with ankylosing spondylitis or in good health (not recorded which). V usage is TRBV5-1 and J usage is TRBJ2-3; no clear D gene. Written as DNA, the CDR3 is TGCGCCAGCAGCTTGATCGGCGGACGAACAGATACGCAGTATTTT. Its translation is CASSLIGGRTDTQYF.